Each of the 9 T cell receptor beta chains below was sequenced from the same sample in a study of cytomegalovirus exposure and HLA in healthy donors. The PCR contained 60 Vbeta and 13 Jbeta primers. The method was immunoSEQ multiplex PCR; TCRdb's version includes in-frame clones alone and lacks a portion of them. The top ten clones hold 1.5% to 2% of a sample with fewer than 250,000 clones, over 75% of them seen once. The sample comprised PBMCs. The receptors here all came from a male donor in good health and CMV-seronegative.

The rearrangement links TRBV5-1 to TRBJ2-4; 7 bases are a match to TRBD1. This CDR3 is built from 17 residues. CDR1 SGHRS and CDR2 YFSETQ come from the germline V gene. J was trimmed by 2 bases and V by 1 base; bases with no gene match: 9. For the CDR3, the DNA is TGCGCCAGCAGCTTGACCCAGACAGGGTCAACCAAAAACATTCAGTACTTC. The encoded protein is CASSLTQTGSTKNIQYF.

The J gene is TRBJ1-2, the V gene TRBV28; D call uncertain. CDR1 is MDHEN and CDR2 is SYDVKM in the germline V gene. V shed 3 bases and J shed 4 bases, with 9 bases lying between them. CDR3 length: 13 residues. The CDR3 DNA follows: TGTGCCAGCAGTTTTATGCGGGGCTATGGCTACACCTTC. Translating it yields CASSFMRGYGYTF.

On this clone itself: Other nucleotide sequences in the sample specify the same CDR3. The chain uses TRBV9 and TRBJ2-1; 9 bases match TRBD2. After removal of 0 bases from V and 4 bases from J, the junction contained 2 bases not matched to a gene. There are 15 residues in the CDR3. In germline, CDR1 is SGDLS, CDR2 YYNGEE. CDR3 bases: TGTGCCAGCAGCGTAGGACTAGCGGAATACAATGAGCAGTTCTTC. Its translation is CASSVGLAEYNEQFF.

The chain couples TRBV29-1 to TRBJ2-3, with 9 nucleotides matching TRBD2. Germline V CDR1 and CDR2: SQVTM, ANQGSEA. The CDR3 totals 15 residues. The junction had 9 bases not matched to a gene; V was cut back by 4 bases and J by 4 bases. CDR3 bases: TGCAGCGTTGGCGGGGCTAGCGGGATCGCAGATACGCAGTATTTT. Protein: CSVGGASGIADTQYF.

The chain uses TRBV5-1 and TRBJ2-5, with 9 bases lining up with TRBD1. The V segment lost 4 bases and the J segment 2 bases; nucleotides outside the gene matches: 9. The germline gives CDR1 SGHRS, CDR2 YFSETQ. The CDR3 length is 16 residues. This CDR3 reads CASSKTGTGLQETQYF. The CDR3 bases are TGCGCCAGCAGCAAGACCGGGACAGGGTTACAAGAGACCCAGTACTTC. Variable domain in full (rest from reference TRBV5-1 and TRBJ2-5): KAGVTQTPRYLIKTRGQQVTLSCSPISGHRSVSWYQQTPGQGLQFLFEYFSETQRNKGNFPGRFSGRQFSNSRSEMNVSTLELGDSALYLCASSKTGTGLQETQYFGPGTRLLVL.

The chain has TRBV5-6 and TRBJ2-7, with 9 bases fitting TRBD2. J lost 4 bases, V lost 0 bases, and 8 bases had no gene match. Germline V gene sequence: CDR1 SGHDT, CDR2 YYEEEE. This CDR3 region has 16 residues. CDR3 bases: TGTGCCAGCAGCTTGGCGGTAGCGGGAGCATGGTACGAGCAGTACTTC. Translated, it gives CASSLAVAGAWYEQYF. The full variable domain, completed using reference TRBV5-6 and TRBJ2-7, is DAGVTQSPTHLIKTRGQQVTLRCSPKSGHDTVSWYQQALGQGPQFIFQYYEEEERQRGNFPDRFSGHQFPNYSSELNVNALLLGDSALYLCASSLAVAGAWYEQYFGPGTRLTVT.

The chain is built from TRBV19 and TRBJ2-7, with a tentative D call TRBD2 (6 bases). The germline CDR1 and CDR2 sequences are LNHDA and SQIVND (reference sequence). The CDR3 length is 15 residues. V lost 5 bases and J lost 3, with 17 bases in between. The DNA of the CDR3 is TGTGCCAGTAGTCCCTCCCGGGAGCGGCACTACGAGCAGTACTTC. This sequence encodes CASSPSRERHYEQYF.

The chain is built from TRBV5-1 and TRBJ1-4; D might be TRBD1 (6 bases). CDR1 and CDR2 (germline): SGHRS, YFSETQ. The CDR3 extends over 14 amino acids. With 3 bases removed from V and 3 bases from J, the gap between germline ends came to 9 bases. CDR3 amino acids: CASSSSGANEKLFF. CDR3 nucleotides: TGCGCCAGCAGCTCGTCAGGGGCTAATGAAAAACTGTTTTTT.

The chain uses TRBV7-8 and TRBJ2-3, with D tentatively TRBD2 (6 bases). CDR1 is SGHVS and CDR2 is FQNEAQ in the germline V gene. The CDR3 covers 15 residues. Trimming shortened V by 3 bases and J by 2 bases, and 12 bases separated the two germline ends. CDR3 region: CASSFRGSFTDTQYF. DNA for the CDR3: TGTGCCAGCAGCTTCCGGGGGTCCTTCACAGATACGCAGTATTTT.